Here is one T cell receptor (beta chain) with its context. Antigen: not known. This sample was included in a study of graft-versus-host responses after intestinal transplantation. The wider study: Recipients were given multivisceral, liver-intestinal, or isolated intestinal transplants. After anti-thymocyte globulin induction, recipients took tacrolimus and steroids for roughly three years.

Study-wide findings and caveats: Early declines in HvG clones that occurred post-transplant were associated with peak circulating GvH clone levels. GvH clonotypes were identified within recipient marrow, with a subset emerging first in ileum or blood.

With 11 bases clipped from V and 4 bases from J, the junction kept 14 bases outside the gene matches. CDR3 length: 15 residues. Sequenced by immunoSEQ multiplex PCR; TCRdb stores in-frame clones only, minus some. The repertoire holds approximately 88,000 clones, with roughly 90% as singletons. This TCR was recovered from a human donor who received an intestinal transplant. This material consisted of unstimulated CD4+ T cells sorted from spleen or lymph node cells, taken before intestinal transplant. This rearrangement joins TRBV23-1 to TRBJ1-5; 7 nucleotides line up with TRBD1. TRBV23-1 is identified as an open reading frame with a role that is uncertain. This CDR3 is CAGVRQGSTNQPQHF. Here the CDR3 DNA reads TGCGCCGGCGTGAGACAGGGATCCACTAATCAGCCCCAGCATTTT.